These 23 T cell receptor beta chains share one sample of origin, sequenced in a study of metastatic and nonmetastatic thyroid tumors. TCRdb redid the clone calls on the PCR reads using MiXCR. The table includes 80,000 to 85,000 clones, approximately 13% detected once. No treatment of any kind had been given to any patient before thyroid surgery. The specimen was tumor tissue. These receptors were taken from a female donor with papillary thyroid cancer or a benign thyroid nodule (not recorded which). Some clones in this sample may be carry-over from other donors' samples.

This clone was recorded at least ten times. The CDR3 region is CASSLYEATEAFF. DNA for the CDR3: TGTGCCAGCAGCTTATATGAGGCGACTGAAGCTTTCTTT. The V gene is TRBV7-2, the J gene TRBJ1-1; unclear D gene. V shed 2 bases and J shed 5 bases, with 9 bases lying between them. The V gene's germline CDR1 is SGHTA and CDR2 FQGNSA. This CDR3 is 13 amino acids long.

There are many counts of this clone. V usage is TRBV7-2 and J usage is TRBJ2-7; D may correspond to TRBD1 or TRBD2 (5 bases each). The V end was cut by 5 bases, the J end by 2 bases, with 16 bases between. The CDR3 runs 15 residues. The V gene's germline CDR1 is SGHTA and CDR2 FQGNSA. CDR3 coding DNA: TGTGCCAGCAGCAAACGATCCGGGACCACCTACGAGCAGTACTTC. It codes for CASSKRSGTTYEQYF.

This clone came up many times. The chain joins TRBV11-2 to TRBJ1-4, with 8 bases lining up with TRBD1. Unmatched junction bases numbered 14, after V lost 6 bases and J lost 8 bases. The CDR3 covers 16 residues. CDR1 and CDR2 from the germline V gene are SGHAT and FQNNGV. DNA of the CDR3: TGTGCCAGCAGTCATAAAGCCGGACAGGGTGTCGAAAAACTGTTTTTT. Amino acids: CASSHKAGQGVEKLFF.

This clone was detected ten times or more. The chain joins TRBV11-3 to TRBJ1-1; no definite D call. CDR1 is SGHNT, CDR2 YENEEA, per germline. Trimming removed 3 bases at V and 4 bases at J, with 12 bases between. CDR3 length: 14 residues. In DNA, the CDR3 is TGTGCCAGCAGCTTTCAGAGATTGGGCACTGAAGCTTTCTTT. Residues: CASSFQRLGTEAFF.

This clone was found many times. A much larger clone is a single base away; this may be a read error. The V gene is TRBV6-4, the J gene TRBJ2-2, with unresolved D. Trimming shortened V by 2 bases and J by 3 bases, and 4 bases separated the two germline ends. There are 13 residues in the CDR3. Per germline, CDR1 MRHNA and CDR2 SNTAGT. This CDR3 is CASSDRDTGELFF. DNA of the CDR3: TGTGCCAGCAGTGACAGGGACACCGGGGAGCTGTTTTTT.

This clone appeared once. One base away lies a much larger clone, so this may be a sequencing read error. The chain joins TRBV5-5 to TRBJ2-3; 7 bases are a match to TRBD1. Trimming removed 0 bases from V and 2 bases from J; junction bases left unmatched: 3. Germline values: CDR1 SGHKS, CDR2 YYEKEE (reference sequence). The CDR3 contains 15 residues. CDR3 in amino acids: CASSLDTGATDTQYF. The DNA for the CDR3 is TGTGCCAGCAGCTTGGATACAGGGGCCACAGATACGCAGTATTTT.

The chain employs TRBV6-1 and TRBJ2-2; possible D gene TRBD2, 6 bases. This CDR3 spans 15 amino acids. V shed 5 bases and J shed 6 bases, with 16 bases lying between them. Germline V gene lookup returns CDR1 MNHNS and CDR2 SASEGT. The CDR3 is CASSNLSGVPGELFF. Here the CDR3 DNA reads TGTGCCAGCAGTAACCTATCGGGAGTGCCCGGGGAGCTGTTTTTT.

As to this clone: A single base separates this from a much larger clone, so it may be a read error. Other DNA sequences in this specimen translate into the identical CDR3. The chain joins TRBV5-5 to TRBJ1-1; 8 bases match TRBD1. J lost 11 bases, V lost 4 bases, and 16 bases had no gene match. Germline values: CDR1 SGHKS, CDR2 YYEKEE (reference sequence). CDR3 length: 15 amino acids. For the CDR3, the DNA is TGTGCCAGCAGCACAATCGGACAGGGAGTAAGTGAGGCTTTCTTT. This encodes CASSTIGQGVSEAFF.

This clone was counted at least ten times. The rearrangement joins TRBV5-6 to TRBJ2-7, with 16 bases identical to TRBD2. V shed 0 bases, J shed 7 bases, and the junction held 1 base outside the gene matches. CDR3 length: 15 residues. Germline V gene sequence: CDR1 SGHDT, CDR2 YYEEEE. The CDR3: CASSLGGLAGGEQYF. For the CDR3, the DNA is TGTGCCAGCAGCTTGGGGGGACTAGCGGGAGGGGAGCAGTACTTC.

Written as DNA, the CDR3 is TGTGCCAGCGGTCTCTGGCCCGGGGAGCTGTTTTTT. It encodes CASGLWPGELFF. V is TRBV5-8 and J is TRBJ2-2; D remains ambiguous. The germline CDR1 and CDR2 sequences are SGHTS and YDEGEE. The ends were cut back, 7 bases at V and 6 bases at J, with 10 bases in the middle. The CDR3 loop spans 12 amino acids.

This clone turned up a few times. Possible read error: a much larger clone is one base away. The chain has TRBV6-1 and TRBJ2-7, with TRBD1 matching 8 bases. Looked up from germline, CDR1 is MNHNS and CDR2 is SASEGT. This CDR3 is 11 amino acids long. The CDR3 spells CASSPGGERYF. CDR3 in DNA: TGTGCCAGCAGTCCAGGGGGCGAGCGGTACTTC.

This clone was counted many times. The chain joins TRBV7-6 to TRBJ2-7; 7 bases fit TRBD1. J gave up 2 bases and V 0 bases, and 7 bases lay outside the gene matches. Germline V gene lookup returns CDR1 SGHVS and CDR2 FNYEAQ. The CDR3 length is 16 residues. CDR3 in DNA: TGTGCCAGCAGCTTAGCGGTGGGGGACAGCACCTACGAGCAGTACTTC. This translates into CASSLAVGDSTYEQYF.

This clone turned up a few times. A much larger clone differs by one base, so this may be a read error. This chain links TRBV6-1 with TRBJ2-3; D is tentatively TRBD1 or TRBD2 (5 bases each). The CDR3 contains 13 residues. In germline, CDR1 is MNHNS, CDR2 SASEGT. CDR3 sequence: CAAGLTDTDTQYF. As DNA, the CDR3 is TGTGCAGCTGGACTGACAGACACAGATACGCAGTATTTT.

This clone occurred many times. This chain connects TRBV12-3 or TRBV12-4 to TRBJ1-5, with unresolved D. The CDR3 contains 13 residues. V was clipped by 1 base and J by 4 bases, with 5 bases between them. CDR3 nucleotide sequence: TGTGCCAGCAGTTTAGGGAGGAATCAGCCCCAGCATTTT. Translation: CASSLGRNQPQHF.

Many counts were recorded for this clone. The chain employs TRBV20-1 and TRBJ2-7, with 10 bases fitting TRBD2. From germline, CDR1 is DFQATT and CDR2 SNEGSKA (reference sequence). This CDR3 has 13 residues. CDR3 sequence reads: CSGLAESSYEQYF. The CDR3 DNA follows: TGCAGCGGACTAGCGGAGAGCTCCTACGAGCAGTACTTC.

This clone was found many times. The rearrangement joins TRBV11-2 to TRBJ2-5, with 7 positions matching TRBD2. This CDR3 has 16 residues. Germline-derived CDR1 and CDR2 are SGHAT and FQNNGV. With V trimmed by 1 base and J by 2 bases, 7 bases remained unmatched. In nucleotides, the CDR3 is TGTGCCAGCAGCTTAGTGGGGGGAGGGCCACAAGAGACCCAGTACTTC. This sequence encodes CASSLVGGGPQETQYF.

The table lists this clone with a few counts. Since a much larger clone is just one base distant, this may be a read error. The chain recombines TRBV6-1 with TRBJ1-2; 8 bases are a match to TRBD1. Germline V gives CDR1 MNHNS, CDR2 SASEGT. The CDR3 loop spans 14 amino acids. J lost 7 bases, V lost 5 bases, and 9 bases had no gene match. This CDR3 reads CASSQPGQVFGYTF. The CDR3 DNA sequence: TGTGCCAGCAGTCAACCGGGACAGGTCTTTGGCTACACCTTC.

This clone was counted at least ten times. The chain combines TRBV19 with TRBJ1-1; D is possibly TRBD1 (5 bases). The CDR3 covers 14 residues. Germline V gene data show CDR1 as LNHDA and CDR2 as SQIVND (reference sequence). V shed 4 bases and J shed 4 bases, with 13 bases lying between them. CDR3 DNA: TGTGCCAGTAGTAAGAGCGGGAGGGGCACTGAAGCTTTCTTT. The encoded protein is CASSKSGRGTEAFF.

V gene TRBV20-1 combines with J gene TRBJ2-3; D gene unclear. Between the trimmed V and J ends, which lost 4 bases and 6 bases, there was a span of 23 bases. CDR1 and CDR2 (germline): DFQATT, SNEGSKA (reference sequence). The CDR3 consists of 16 residues. The CDR3 DNA sequence: TGCAGTGCTATGAATCGAGTAGTTGGGGAATGGGATACGCAGTATTTT. This codes for CSAMNRVVGEWDTQYF.

J is TRBJ2-7 and V is TRBV29-1, with no clear D. The CDR3 contains 11 residues. V lost 6 bases and J lost 4, with 10 bases in between. CDR1 is SQVTM and CDR2 is ANQGSEA in the germline V gene. CDR3 nucleotide sequence: TGCAGCGTCGGGTACTCTTACGAGCAGTACTTC. It specifies CSVGYSYEQYF.

Note on this clone: The conserved final phenylalanine or tryptophan is absent from the CDR3, which likely points to a read error. The chain is built from TRBV23-1 and TRBJ2-1, with 8 bases aligning to TRBD2. TRBV23-1 is labeled an ORF, and its function is uncertain. The CDR3 is 19 residues long. Trimming removed 8 bases from V and 0 bases from J; junction bases left unmatched: 18. DNA for the CDR3: TGCGCCAGCCGGGGGGGCGGGACTAGTCCACCAGGCTCCTACAATGAGCAGTTCTCC. Protein: CASRGGGTSPPGSYNEQFS.

This clone has ten or more counts. Other DNA sequences from this sample encode an identical CDR3 as well. The rearrangement joins TRBV6-1 to TRBJ2-7; TRBD1 matches 8 bases. CDR1 and CDR2 (germline): MNHNS, SASEGT. V trimming: 3 bases; J trimming: 3 bases; junction bases outside the gene matches: 4. The CDR3 totals 14 residues. The CDR3 DNA follows: TGTGCCAGCAGTGACGACAGGGGTAGCTACGAGCAGTACTTC. Translation: CASSDDRGSYEQYF.

A remark on this clone: A much larger clone lies a single base off, so this may be a read error. V gene TRBV9 combines with J gene TRBJ1-4; the D is unclear. Trimming took 0 bases from V and 4 from J, leaving 7 bases between them. In germline, CDR1 is SGDLS, CDR2 YYNGEE. The CDR3 runs to 14 residues. CDR3 nucleotide sequence: TGTGCCAGCAGCGTAGCGCAGTATAATGAAAAACTGTTTTTT. It translates to CASSVAQYNEKLFF.